The 5 T cell receptor beta chains listed next were all sequenced from one sample in a study of blood T cells in healthy people across ages. For the second PCR, which ran for roughly 6 to 11 cycles, a sample-barcoded 5' primer and a J-beta primer mix were used. TCRdb re-analysed the 5' RACE reads in MiXCR, keeping a single row per CDR3 protein. Of some 900,000 distinct CDR3 sequences detected, under 35% appear once; the ten largest clones hold roughly 17%. The specimen sequenced was blood. The receptors originated from an elderly woman in good health.

This clonotype turned up a few times. V and J are TRBV7-9 and TRBJ1-2; no definite D call. Trimming shortened V by 0 bases and J by 6 bases, and 11 bases separated the two germline ends. Per germline, CDR1 SEHNR and CDR2 FQNEAQ (reference sequence). The CDR3 extends over 14 amino acids. CDR3 residues: CASSLASQSHGYTF. In DNA, the CDR3 is TGTGCCAGCAGCTTAGCGTCACAGTCGCATGGCTACACCTTC. The whole variable domain, filled in from reference TRBV7-9 and TRBJ1-2, reads DTGVSQNPRHKITKRGQNVTFRCDPISEHNRLYWYRQTLGQGPEFLTYFQNEAQLEKSRLLSDRFSAERPKGSFSTLEIQRTEQGDSAMYLCASSLASQSHGYTFGSGTRLTVV.

The chain has TRBV6-2 or TRBV6-3 and TRBJ1-6; 10 bases line up with TRBD1. Losses at the gene ends were 2 bases for V and 7 bases for J; bases not matched to a gene: 2. CDR1 MNHEY and CDR2 SVGEGT come from the germline V gene. The CDR3 runs to 15 residues. CDR3 DNA: TGTGCCAGCAGTTACGGGACAGGGGCAAATTCACCCCTCCACTTT. This gives the protein CASSYGTGANSPLHF.

This clonotype was seen repeatedly, ten times or more. V and J are TRBV15 and TRBJ1-2; D unresolved. The CDR3 runs to 14 residues. The V gene lost 0 bases and the J gene lost 5 bases, with 10 bases spanning the gap. Germline V gene lookup returns CDR1 LNHNV and CDR2 YYDKDF (reference sequence). The CDR3 DNA reads as TGTGCCACCAGCAGAGATATAGGGAGGTATGGCTACACCTTC. As protein: CATSRDIGRYGYTF.

DNA of the CDR3: TGTGCCCCCCCCGGACAGTTCTACGAGCAGTACTTC. The encoded protein is CAPPGQFYEQYF. The chain has TRBV10-3 and TRBJ2-7; perhaps TRBD1 as D (6 bases). Trimming stripped 11 bases from V and 3 bases from J, with 14 bases between. Germline assignment: CDR1 ENHRY and CDR2 SYGVKD. The CDR3 contains 12 residues.

The J gene is TRBJ1-4, the V gene TRBV2; weak D call: TRBD1 (5 bases). The V gene lost 6 bases and the J gene lost 1 base, with 12 bases spanning the gap. The CDR3 extends over 15 amino acids. From germline, CDR1 is SNHLY and CDR2 FYNNEI. This CDR3 reads CASRSQGVTNEKLFF. The CDR3 region has the DNA TGTGCCAGCAGGAGCCAGGGAGTAACTAATGAAAAACTGTTTTTT.